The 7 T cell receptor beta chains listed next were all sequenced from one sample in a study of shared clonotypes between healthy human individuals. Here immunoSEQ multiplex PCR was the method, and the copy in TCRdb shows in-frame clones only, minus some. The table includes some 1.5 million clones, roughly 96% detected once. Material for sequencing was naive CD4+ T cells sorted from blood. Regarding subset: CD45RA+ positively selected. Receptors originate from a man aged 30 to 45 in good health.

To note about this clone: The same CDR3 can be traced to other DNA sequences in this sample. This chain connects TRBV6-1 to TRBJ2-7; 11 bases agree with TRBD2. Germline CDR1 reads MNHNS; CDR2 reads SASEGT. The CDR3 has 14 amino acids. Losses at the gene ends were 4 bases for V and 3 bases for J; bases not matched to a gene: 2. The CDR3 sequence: CASSGGTSGYEQYF. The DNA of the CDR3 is TGTGCCAGCAGTGGGGGGACTAGCGGCTACGAGCAGTACTTC.

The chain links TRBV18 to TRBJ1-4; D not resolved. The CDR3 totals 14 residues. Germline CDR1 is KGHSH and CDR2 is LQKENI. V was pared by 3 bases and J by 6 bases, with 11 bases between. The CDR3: CASSPGGKDEKLFF. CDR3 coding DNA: TGTGCCAGCTCACCTGGCGGGAAGGATGAAAAACTGTTTTTT.

CDR3 protein: CASSLFGGQGRYETQYF. The CDR3 nucleotides are TGTGCCAGCAGCCTTTTTGGGGGACAGGGACGTTACGAGACCCAGTACTTC. This rearrangement joins TRBV5-5 to TRBJ2-5, with 9 bases that match TRBD1. Germline lookup yields CDR1 SGHKS and CDR2 YYEKEE (reference sequence). The trim removed 4 bases at V and 5 bases at J, leaving 15 bases unmatched. This CDR3 region has 17 residues.

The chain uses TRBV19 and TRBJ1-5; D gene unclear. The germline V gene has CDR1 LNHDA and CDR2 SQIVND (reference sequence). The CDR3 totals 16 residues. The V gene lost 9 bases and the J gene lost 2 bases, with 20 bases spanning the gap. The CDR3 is CASQMGSAVGNQPQHF. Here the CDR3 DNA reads TGTGCCAGCCAAATGGGTTCTGCGGTCGGCAATCAGCCCCAGCATTTT.

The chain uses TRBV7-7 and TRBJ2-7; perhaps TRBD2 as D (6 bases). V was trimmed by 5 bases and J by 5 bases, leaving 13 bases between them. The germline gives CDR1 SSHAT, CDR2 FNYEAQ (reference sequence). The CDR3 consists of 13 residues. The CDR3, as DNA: TGTGCCAGCAGCCCGGGGGTGTTAAACGAGCAGTACTTC. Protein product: CASSPGVLNEQYF.

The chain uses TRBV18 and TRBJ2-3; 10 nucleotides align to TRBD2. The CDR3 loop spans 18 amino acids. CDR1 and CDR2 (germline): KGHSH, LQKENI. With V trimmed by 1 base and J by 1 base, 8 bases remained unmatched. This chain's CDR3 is CASSPLGAGGPGTDTQYF. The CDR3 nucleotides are TGTGCCAGCTCACCACTAGGAGCGGGAGGGCCCGGCACAGATACGCAGTATTTT.

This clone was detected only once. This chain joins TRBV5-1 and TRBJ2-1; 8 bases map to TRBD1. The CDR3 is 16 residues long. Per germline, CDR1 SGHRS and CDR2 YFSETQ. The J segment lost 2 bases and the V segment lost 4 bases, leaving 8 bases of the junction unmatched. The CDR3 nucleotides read TGCGCCAGCAGCCCCCCGGACAGGGCGCCCTACAATGAGCAGTTCTTC. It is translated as CASSPPDRAPYNEQFF.